These T cell receptor beta chains were read from a single sample in a study of blood T cell repertoires in COVID-19. Assay: immunoSEQ multiplex PCR; the TCRdb copy retains only in-frame clones and omits some. The sample shows under 55,000 clones, around 85% of them seen only once. Sequencing was performed on peripheral blood. The receptors originated from a human donor in a cohort sampled during active COVID-19. Both conserved end residues are part of each CDR3. The D gene is left open where the match is weak. Only some rows state a clone size, as once, few, many or a class for expanded clones.

d_call	v_call	j_call	clone_size	cdr3_aa	cdr3_nt
TRBD1	TRBV15	TRBJ2-1	NA	CATSSSKLDRGYSYNEQFF	TGTGCCACCAGCTCCTCGAAGTTGGACAGGGGGTACTCCTACAATGAGCAGTTCTTC
NA	TRBV27	TRBJ1-6	NA	CASSPDRSSYNSPLHF	TGTGCCAGCAGTCCCGACAGGAGCTCCTATAATTCACCCCTCCACTTT
NA	TRBV5-1	TRBJ2-1	few	CASSPDPPGSYNEQFF	TGCGCCAGCAGCCCCGATCCCCCGGGCTCCTACAATGAGCAGTTCTTC
NA	TRBV6-6	TRBJ2-7	NA	CASRRQDNEQYF	TGTGCCAGCAGACGACAAGACAATGAGCAGTACTTC
TRBD1	TRBV10-3	TRBJ1-6	NA	CAISNDRGRALHF	TGTGCCATCAGTAATGACAGGGGTCGCGCCCTCCACTTT
NA	TRBV11-2	TRBJ2-3	NA	CASSLRQRRTDTQYF	TGTGCCAGCAGCTTGCGGCAGAGACGCACAGATACGCAGTATTTT
TRBD1	TRBV6-5	TRBJ1-6	NA	CASSYSGQIYSPLHF	TGTGCCAGCAGTTACTCGGGACAGATCTATTCACCCCTCCACTTT
NA	TRBV7-9	TRBJ2-4	NA	CASSLGAAGRENIQYF	TGTGCCAGCAGCTTAGGGGCGGCGGGACGCGAAAACATTCAGTACTTC
TRBD1	TRBV6-2/TRBV6-3	TRBJ1-1	NA	CASSSPGQGPRIKTEAFF	TGTGCCAGCAGTTCTCCGGGACAGGGCCCAAGGATAAAGACTGAAGCTTTCTTT
TRBD2	TRBV5-1	TRBJ2-2	NA	CASSSNAGLTNTGELFF	TGCGCCAGCAGCTCGAACGCGGGACTAACGAACACCGGGGAGCTGTTTTTT
NA	TRBV27	TRBJ1-6	NA	CASREQPNSPLHF	TGTGCCAGCAGAGAACAGCCTAATTCACCCCTCCACTTT
NA	TRBV7-6	TRBJ2-1	NA	CASSLDRSSYNEQFF	TGTGCCAGCAGCCTAGACAGAAGCTCCTACAATGAGCAGTTCTTC
NA	TRBV5-1	TRBJ2-7	few	CASSLGARVTYEQYF	TGCGCCAGCAGCTTGGGAGCCAGGGTAACCTACGAGCAGTACTTC
TRBD1	TRBV2	TRBJ2-3	NA	CASTRDRGTDTQYF	TGTGCCAGCACCAGGGACAGGGGGACAGATACGCAGTATTTT
TRBD1	TRBV6-6	TRBJ1-5	once	CASTQTGEGNQPQHF	TGTGCCAGCACCCAGACAGGGGAAGGCAATCAGCCCCAGCATTTT
NA	TRBV6-5	TRBJ1-2	NA	CASTPGGANYGYTF	TGTGCCAGCACCCCCGGGGGGGCTAACTATGGCTACACCTTC
NA	TRBV27	TRBJ1-1	NA	CASSWNREGTEAFF	TGTGCCAGCAGTTGGAACAGGGAAGGCACTGAAGCTTTCTTT
TRBD1	TRBV28	TRBJ1-2	NA	CASSLDRDHYGYTF	TGTGCCAGCAGTTTAGACAGGGACCACTATGGCTACACCTTC
TRBD1	TRBV4-1	TRBJ2-2	NA	CASSQSTGGRTGELFF	TGCGCCAGCAGCCAATCGACAGGGGGCCGCACCGGGGAGCTGTTTTTT
TRBD1	TRBV19	TRBJ2-7	NA	CASSGGGYEQYF	TGTGCCAGTTCAGGGGGCGGATACGAGCAGTACTTC
TRBD1	TRBV28	TRBJ1-6	NA	CASTFRDSYNSPLHF	TGTGCCAGCACCTTCAGGGACAGCTATAATTCACCCCTCCACTTT
TRBD2	TRBV19	TRBJ2-1	NA	CASSTGTSEYNEQFF	TGTGCCAGTAGTACCGGGACTAGCGAATACAATGAGCAGTTCTTC
TRBD1	TRBV7-2	TRBJ2-6	NA	CASSLAPQRTGGAYGANVLTF	TGTGCCAGCAGCTTAGCCCCGCAGAGGACAGGGGGCGCTTATGGGGCCAACGTCCTGACTTTC
TRBD2	TRBV5-8	TRBJ2-1	once	CASSPPGLKYNEQFF	TGTGCCAGCAGCCCCCCGGGACTAAAGTACAATGAGCAGTTCTTC
NA	TRBV5-1	TRBJ2-1	NA	CASSIEGVNEQFF	TGCGCCAGCAGTATAGAGGGTGTGAATGAGCAGTTCTTC
NA	TRBV19	TRBJ1-1	NA	CASSLGMNTEAFF	TGTGCCAGTAGTCTAGGTATGAACACTGAAGCTTTCTTT
TRBD2	TRBV10-3	TRBJ2-1	NA	CAITSEINEQFF	TGTGCCATTACTAGCGAAATCAATGAGCAGTTCTTC
NA	TRBV6-1	TRBJ2-1	NA	CASSDSVGEQFF	TGTGCCAGCAGTGATTCAGTCGGGGAGCAGTTCTTC
TRBD1	TRBV7-6	TRBJ1-1	NA	CASSFSDRGLGGTEAFF	TGTGCCAGCAGCTTTTCTGACAGGGGCCTAGGGGGCACTGAAGCTTTCTTT
NA	TRBV18	TRBJ1-5	NA	CASSPSGERGQPQHF	TGTGCCAGCTCACCAAGCGGGGAAAGGGGTCAGCCCCAGCATTTT